Shown below are 8 T cell receptor beta chains from a single sample sequenced in a study of Graves' ophthalmopathy and Graves' hyperthyroidism. Researchers took RNA transcripts and amplified TCR beta CDR3 regions from them. RT-PCR was first run with HTBI primers, then multiplex PCR in a second round. Each CDR3 protein is one row after TCRdb ran MiXCR on the multiplex PCR reads. Altogether about 400,000 distinct CDR3 sequences are present, 15% to 19% being singletons, with the ten largest covering about 7%. Sequencing input: peripheral blood. These TCRs come from a woman aged 18-30 years with stable Graves' hyperthyroidism.

In this sample, this clonotype turned up a few times. The chain has TRBV7-2 and TRBJ2-7, with a tentative D call TRBD1 (6 bases). The V end was cut by 3 bases, the J end by 5 bases, with 14 bases between. Germline V gives CDR1 SGHTA, CDR2 FQGNSA. The CDR3 length is 14 residues. DNA of the CDR3: TGTGCCAGCAGCTTGACCTCCGCAGGGGACGAGCAGTACTTC. Residues: CASSLTSAGDEQYF.

This clonotype was counted ten times or more. The chain carries TRBV12-3 or TRBV12-4 and TRBJ1-6; TRBD1 aligns across 7 bases. After removal of 6 bases from V and 2 bases from J, the junction contained 13 bases not matched to a gene. This CDR3 comprises 18 residues. CDR3 bases: TGTGCCAGCAGCCGCGGACAGGTTGGGAGCGCCTATAATTCACCCCTCCACTTT. Its protein product is CASSRGQVGSAYNSPLHF.

At least ten counts were recorded for this clonotype. The junction does not match germline at one end; this may be a read error. The V and J genes are TRBV2 and TRBJ1-1, with D possibly being TRBD1 (6 bases). There are 13 residues in the CDR3. CDR1 and CDR2 from the germline V gene are SNHLY and FYNNEI. This CDR3 is CASLTGPNTEAFF. The CDR3 bases are TGTGCCAGCCTGACAGGACCGAACACTGAAGCTTTCTTC.

This clonotype was found many times. The chain carries TRBV15 and TRBJ1-1, with 8 bases matching TRBD1. Per germline, CDR1 LNHNV and CDR2 YYDKDF (reference sequence). V trimming: 4 bases; J trimming: 3 bases; junction bases outside the gene matches: 4. The CDR3 loop spans 14 amino acids. The CDR3 here is CATSIDRGYTEAFF. The CDR3, as DNA: TGTGCCACCAGCATTGACAGGGGTTACACTGAAGCTTTCTTT.

CDR3 region: CSARIAKNIQYF. CDR3 nucleotide sequence: TGCAGCGCCAGGATAGCCAAAAACATTCAGTACTTC. V usage is TRBV29-1 and J usage is TRBJ2-4, with D hard to call. Deletions cut 7 bases from V and 0 bases from J, with 7 bases between. This CDR3 region has 12 residues. Germline V lookup: CDR1 SQVTM, CDR2 ANQGSEA.

This clonotype has at least ten counts. The chain is built from TRBV5-1 and TRBJ1-6; TRBD1 matches 7 bases. V lost 0 bases to trimming and J lost 6 bases; unmatched junction nucleotides: 9. In germline, CDR1 is SGHRS, CDR2 YFSETQ. The length of the CDR3 is 17 residues. The CDR3 region has the DNA TGCGCCAGCAGCTTGGCGAACAGGGGTCAGGCTAATTCACCCCTCCACTTT. Amino acids: CASSLANRGQANSPLHF.

This clonotype was recorded many times. V usage is TRBV6-2 or TRBV6-3 and J usage is TRBJ2-7; 10 bases are shared with TRBD2. The junction had 9 bases not matched to a gene; V was cut back by 5 bases and J by 5 bases. The CDR3 spans 15 residues. Per the germline V gene, CDR1 is MNHEY and CDR2 is SVGEGT. CDR3 amino acids: CASSPGTSVRHEQYF. The CDR3 DNA is TGTGCCAGCAGTCCCGGGACTAGCGTCCGACACGAGCAGTACTTC.

This clonotype was counted a few times. V is TRBV12-3 or TRBV12-4 and J is TRBJ2-3; D unclear. V gave up 5 bases and J gave up 2 bases, with 8 bases separating them. This CDR3 comprises 13 residues. CDR3 loop: CASSPYLTDTQYF. CDR3 DNA sequence: TGTGCCAGCAGTCCTTACCTCACAGATACGCAGTATTTT.